The clone carrying this T cell receptor (beta chain) was counted many times. The target antigen is unknown. RNA transcripts provided the source from which TCR beta CDR3 regions were amplified. A set of HTBI primers served as the primers for a first-round RT-PCR of the TCR CDR3. TCRdb reprocessed the multiplex PCR reads with MiXCR, giving one entry per CDR3 protein. The sample includes 410,000 or so distinct CDR3 sequences, under 15% seen only once; the top ten take under 15%. Enrolled ophthalmopathy patients presented with a Clinical Activity Score of at least 3, a NOSPECS grade of at least 4, and disease duration under 3 months. Uncontrolled infection, other autoimmune disease, pregnancy or lactation excluded patients. These data originate in a study of T cells in Graves' hyperthyroidism and ophthalmopathy. Overall study context: Initial diagnosis, before any treatment, was when peripheral blood was collected. Overall study findings and caveats: Blood also carried most thyroid clonotypes expanded above 0.001.

J lost 4 bases, V lost 3 bases, and 5 bases had no gene match. The CDR3 loop spans 14 amino acids. Germline CDR1 reads MGHRA; CDR2 reads YSYEKL. V gene TRBV4-1 combines with J gene TRBJ1-2; 7 nucleotides line up with TRBD1. This sequence was found in a man between 18 and 35 years old with Graves' ophthalmopathy. The sequenced material came from blood. CDR3 amino acids: CASSHPGTVYGYTF. CDR3 in DNA: TGCGCCAGCAGCCATCCCGGGACAGTCTATGGCTACACCTTC.